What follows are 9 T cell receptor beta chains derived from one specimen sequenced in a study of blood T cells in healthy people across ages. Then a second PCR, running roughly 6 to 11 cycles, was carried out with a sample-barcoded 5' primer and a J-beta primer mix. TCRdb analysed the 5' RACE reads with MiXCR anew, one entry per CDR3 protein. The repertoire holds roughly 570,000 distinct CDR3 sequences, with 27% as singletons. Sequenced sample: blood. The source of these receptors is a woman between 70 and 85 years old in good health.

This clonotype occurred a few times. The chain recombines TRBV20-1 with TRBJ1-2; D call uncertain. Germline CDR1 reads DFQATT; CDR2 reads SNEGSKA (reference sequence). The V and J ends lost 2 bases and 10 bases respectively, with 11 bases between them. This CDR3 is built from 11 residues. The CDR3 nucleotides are TGCAGTGCTAGAACTAGCGCCAACTACACCTTC. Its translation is CSARTSANYTF.

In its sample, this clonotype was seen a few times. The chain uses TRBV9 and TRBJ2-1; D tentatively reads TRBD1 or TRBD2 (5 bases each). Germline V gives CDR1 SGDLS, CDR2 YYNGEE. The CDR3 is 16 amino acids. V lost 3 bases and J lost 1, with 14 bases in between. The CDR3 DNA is TGTGCCAGCAGCGCCCGGGACGCCTTATCCTACAATGAGCAGTTCTTC. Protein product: CASSARDALSYNEQFF.

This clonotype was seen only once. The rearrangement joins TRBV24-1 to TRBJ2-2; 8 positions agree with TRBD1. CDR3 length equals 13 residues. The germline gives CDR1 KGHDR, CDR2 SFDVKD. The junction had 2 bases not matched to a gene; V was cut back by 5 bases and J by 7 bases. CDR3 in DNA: TGTGCCACCAGTGTTACAGGGGGCGGGGAGCTGTTTTTT. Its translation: CATSVTGGGELFF.

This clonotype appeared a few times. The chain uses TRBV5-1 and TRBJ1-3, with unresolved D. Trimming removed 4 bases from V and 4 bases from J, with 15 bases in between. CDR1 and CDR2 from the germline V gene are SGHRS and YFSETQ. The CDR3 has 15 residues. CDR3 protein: CASSPNNVRGNTIYF. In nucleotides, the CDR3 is TGCGCCAGCAGCCCGAATAATGTACGAGGAAACACCATATATTTT.

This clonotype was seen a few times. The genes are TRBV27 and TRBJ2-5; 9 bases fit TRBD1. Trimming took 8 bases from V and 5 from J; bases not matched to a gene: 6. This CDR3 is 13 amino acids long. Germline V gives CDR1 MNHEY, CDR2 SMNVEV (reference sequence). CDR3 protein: CASGYGTGETQYF. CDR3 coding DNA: TGTGCCAGCGGCTACGGGACAGGGGAGACCCAGTACTTC.

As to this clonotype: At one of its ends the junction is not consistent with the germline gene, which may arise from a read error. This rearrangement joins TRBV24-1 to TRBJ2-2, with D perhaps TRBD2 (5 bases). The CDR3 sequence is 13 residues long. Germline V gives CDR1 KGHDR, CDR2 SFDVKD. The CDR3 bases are TGTGCCACCAGTGACGGGAACACCGGGGAGCTGTTTTTC. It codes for CATSDGNTGELFF.

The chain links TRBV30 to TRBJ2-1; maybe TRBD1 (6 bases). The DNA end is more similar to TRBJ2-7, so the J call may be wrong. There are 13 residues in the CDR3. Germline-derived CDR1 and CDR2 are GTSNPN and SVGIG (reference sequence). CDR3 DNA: TGTGCCTGGCCAGGGGTCGACTCCTACGAGCAGTACGTC. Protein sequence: CAWPGVDSYEQYV.

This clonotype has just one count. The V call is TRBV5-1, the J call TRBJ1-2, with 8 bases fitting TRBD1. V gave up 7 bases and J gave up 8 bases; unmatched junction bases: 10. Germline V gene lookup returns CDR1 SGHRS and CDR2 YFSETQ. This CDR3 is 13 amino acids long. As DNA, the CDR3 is TGCGCCAGCGACGAATTCGGGACAGGAGGCTACACCTTC. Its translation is CASDEFGTGGYTF.

The CDR3 DNA reads as TGTGCCAGCAGTTACCCTCCCGGAGCGGGGGCAAATGAGCAGTTCTTC. This gives the protein CASSYPPGAGANEQFF. The rearrangement links TRBV6-6 to TRBJ2-1; 8 bases align to TRBD2. Looked up from germline, CDR1 is MNHNY and CDR2 is SVGAGI (reference sequence). The CDR3 has 16 amino acids. The V segment lost 2 bases and the J segment 7 bases; nucleotides outside the gene matches: 10.